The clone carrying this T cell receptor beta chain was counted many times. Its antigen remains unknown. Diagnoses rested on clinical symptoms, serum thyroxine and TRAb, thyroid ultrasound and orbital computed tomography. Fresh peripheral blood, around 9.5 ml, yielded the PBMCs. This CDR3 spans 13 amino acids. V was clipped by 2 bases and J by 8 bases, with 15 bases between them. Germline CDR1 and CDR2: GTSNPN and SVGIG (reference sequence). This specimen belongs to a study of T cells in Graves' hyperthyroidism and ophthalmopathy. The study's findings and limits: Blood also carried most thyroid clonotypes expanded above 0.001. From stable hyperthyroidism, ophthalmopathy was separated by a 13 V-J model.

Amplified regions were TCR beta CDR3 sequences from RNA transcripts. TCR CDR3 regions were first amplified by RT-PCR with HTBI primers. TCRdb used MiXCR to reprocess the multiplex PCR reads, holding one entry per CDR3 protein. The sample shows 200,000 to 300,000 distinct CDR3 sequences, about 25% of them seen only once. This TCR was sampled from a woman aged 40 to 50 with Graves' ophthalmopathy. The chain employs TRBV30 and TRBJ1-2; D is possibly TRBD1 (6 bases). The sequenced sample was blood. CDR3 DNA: TGTGCCTGGAGTCTCCCGGGGGGGCGAGGCTACACCTTC. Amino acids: CAWSLPGGRGYTF.